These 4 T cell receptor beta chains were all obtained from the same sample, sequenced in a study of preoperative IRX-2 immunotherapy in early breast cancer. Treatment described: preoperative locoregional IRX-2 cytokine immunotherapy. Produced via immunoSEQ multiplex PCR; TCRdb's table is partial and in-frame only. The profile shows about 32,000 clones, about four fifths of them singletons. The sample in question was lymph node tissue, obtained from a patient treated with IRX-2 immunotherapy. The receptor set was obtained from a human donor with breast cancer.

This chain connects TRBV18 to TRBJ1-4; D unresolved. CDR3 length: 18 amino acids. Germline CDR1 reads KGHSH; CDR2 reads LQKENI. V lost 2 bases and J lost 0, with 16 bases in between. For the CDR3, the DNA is TGTGCCAGCTCACCATTTACATCTGGTGTTGCAACTAATGAAAAACTGTTTTTT. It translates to CASSPFTSGVATNEKLFF.

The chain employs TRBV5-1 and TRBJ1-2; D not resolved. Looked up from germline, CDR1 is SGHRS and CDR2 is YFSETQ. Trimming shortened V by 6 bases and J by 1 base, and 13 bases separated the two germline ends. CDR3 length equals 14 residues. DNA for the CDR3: TGCGCCAGCAAGGTTCAGACGAGTAACTATGGCTACACCTTC. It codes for CASKVQTSNYGYTF.

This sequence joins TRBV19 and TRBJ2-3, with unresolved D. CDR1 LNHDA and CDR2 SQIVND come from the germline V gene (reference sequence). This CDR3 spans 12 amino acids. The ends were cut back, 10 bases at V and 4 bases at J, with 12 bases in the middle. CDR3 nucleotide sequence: TGTGCCACTGCGGAAAATGCAGATACGCAGTATTTT. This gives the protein CATAENADTQYF.

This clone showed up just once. The chain's CDR3 is CASSLIGPDLWKTNEKLFF. The CDR3 DNA sequence: TGTGCCAGCAGTTTGATAGGGCCTGACCTCTGGAAAACTAATGAAAAACTGTTTTTT. This chain uses TRBV28 with TRBJ1-4; D gene unclear. CDR3 length equals 19 residues. Germline CDR1 reads MDHEN; CDR2 reads SYDVKM. Trimming took 3 bases from V and 1 from J, leaving 21 bases between them. Full variable domain (rest looked up from reference TRBV28 and TRBJ1-4): DVKVTQSSRYLVKRTGEKVFLECVQDMDHENMFWYRQDPGLGLRLIYFSYDVKMKEKGDIPEGYSVSREKKERFSLILESASTNQTSMYLCASSLIGPDLWKTNEKLFFGSGTQLSVL.